The T cell receptor beta chain under discussion was sequenced for a study of shared clonotypes between healthy human individuals. Findings and limits, study-wide: Compared with memory subsets, naive subsets generally had larger estimated richness. Clonotypes not shared had lower generation probabilities than those common to all four donors.

Deep was the level at which the assay was run. Over several immunoSEQ plates, each subset's genomic DNA was distributed in even portions. Data came from immunoSEQ multiplex PCR; TCRdb stores just in-frame clones and leaves some out. Of around 1.9 million clones listed, approximately 94% are singletons. As defined, naive CD8 cells were CD45RO-negative and positively selected for CCR7, with terminally differentiated effector memory CD45RA+ cells excluded. As for this clone: Its specificity is unknown.

V lost 4 bases to trimming and J lost 0 bases, with 10 bases between them. The CDR3 is 14 residues long. Germline V CDR1 and CDR2: MNHNS, SASEGT. Input material: naive CD8+ T cells from PBMCs. The chain carries TRBV6-1 and TRBJ2-7; perhaps TRBD2 as D (6 bases). This receptor was identified in a man younger than 35 in good health. Some clones in this sample may be carry-over from other donors' samples. CDR3 sequence reads: CASSVLGSSYEQYF. CDR3 bases: TGTGCCAGCAGTGTTCTCGGGAGCTCCTACGAGCAGTACTTC.